This TCR beta chain was identified during a study of T cells in Graves' hyperthyroidism and ophthalmopathy. Study in general: The authors collected peripheral blood at initial diagnosis, before any treatment. The study's findings and limits: Most thyroid clonotypes that were expanded above 0.001 also turned up in blood.

Across 18 months, stable Graves' hyperthyroidism was marked by no progression to ophthalmopathy. The sample holds many counts of this clonotype. Its antigen is unidentified. Regions amplified from RNA transcripts were the TCR beta CDR3 regions. Initially, a first-round RT-PCR of the TCR CDR3 employed the HTBI primer set. Each CDR3 protein gets one entry after TCRdb re-called the multiplex PCR reads with MiXCR. This sample has 650,000 to 750,000 distinct CDR3 sequences; 14% occur once, and the top ten carry about a tenth. The sequenced material came from blood. The receptor comes from a woman aged 18-35 years with Graves' hyperthyroidism.

CDR3 loop: CASSGGQTGLKETQYF. The CDR3 DNA is TGTGCCAGCAGCGGGGGACAGACGGGTCTCAAAGAGACCCAGTACTTC. The chain is built from TRBV7-6 and TRBJ2-5, with TRBD1 matching over 7 bases. Trimming at V came to 5 bases and at J to 3 bases, leaving 12 bases not matched to a gene. This CDR3 is built from 16 residues. The germline CDR1 and CDR2 sequences are SGHVS and FNYEAQ.